This T cell receptor beta chain was recorded in a study of blood T cell repertoires in COVID-19 (dated by TCRdb to 2020 to 2022). Background for the entire study: Samples from collaborators originated in the United States, Italy and Spain and spanned both the acute and convalescent phases of COVID-19. Subjects who had been exposed to COVID-19, were actively infected with it, or had recovered from it provided the deeply sampled blood TCRbeta repertoires that made up the dataset. The material from the prospective study consisted of cDNA or gDNA derived from T cells, B-cell-depleted T cells, or PBMCs. The repertoires were released in a freely available public database meant as a resource for research on the immune response to SARS-CoV-2. Where available, HLA class I and class II types were obtained from metadata supplied by the sample provider rather than from assay-based typing. The sample metadata nearly always contained a de-identified subject ID, COVID-19 status, age in years and sex. The samples were drawn from the first 160 participants of the ongoing ImmuneRACE study and from 950 to 1,500 subjects provided by 6 global collaborators. Beyond this particular receptor, the publication reports: Clinical and demographic metadata were provided uncurated, with the amount varying by source and participant.

Note on this clone: What antigen it recognizes has not been identified. The input lacks base qualities; no much larger clone sits a single base away.

The collaborating institutions used their own protocols to collect whole blood in K2EDTA tubes. For TCRbeta analysis, collaborators shipped samples as frozen whole blood, isolated PBMCs, or DNA extracted from either of those sample types. The immunoSEQ Assay, a bias-controlled multiplex PCR, was used to amplify TCRbeta CDR3 regions from genomic DNA. The study's processing was this. The number of nucleated cells in each sample was estimated by amplification of reference gene primers within the assay. To quantify the absolute abundance of each unique TCRbeta CDR3 rearrangement, sequence reads were collapsed and filtered. Productive Simpson clonality was computed per sample as the square root of Simpson's diversity index over productive rearrangements. This immuneACCESS table, as held by TCRdb, lists in-frame sequences with V and J called but not all clones. Of the missing ones, under half trace to an unresolved V gene in checked studies; the others have no known cause. V and J calls and clone size are as listed in that table; D and trimming were resolved from the DNA. This sample has about 31,000 clones in its table, and about 88% of those were observed once. The top ten hold around 8.2% of the sample.

For this chain, trimming is 0 bases at the V end and 5 bases at the J end, and the number of junction bases without a gene match is 9. The CDR3 runs 17 amino acids, cysteine and phenylalanine included. CDR3 DNA is the only sequence kept; it has 51 bases, read in frame from the first base. From the germline V gene, CDR1 is SGHDN and CDR2 is FVKESK. The chain is made from TRBV14 and TRBJ2-1; 8 nucleotides in the junction match TRBD2. This receptor was obtained from a man aged 70 or older with active or convalescent COVID-19. The specimen was peripheral blood. Read as DNA, the sequence is TGTGCCAGCAGCCAAGATTTCGGGAGGGCCTCGGACAATGAGCAGTTCTTC. The encoded protein is CASSQDFGRASDNEQFF.